The 26 T cell receptor beta chains presented below share a single source sample, sequenced in a study of cytomegalovirus exposure and HLA in healthy donors. PCR primers comprised 60 Vbeta and 13 Jbeta primers. Sequenced by immunoSEQ multiplex PCR; TCRdb stores in-frame clones only, minus some. The sample records around 94,000 clones, approximately 79% being singletons. Sequencing was performed on PBMCs. The receptor source for this set is a woman aged 55-75 years in good health and CMV-seropositive.

This clone was seen more than once but under ten times. The chain links TRBV28 to TRBJ1-1; D is unclear. This CDR3 spans 14 amino acids. V lost 6 bases and J 1 base, leaving 12 bases between the germline ends. From germline, CDR1 is MDHEN and CDR2 SYDVKM. CDR3 in DNA: TGTGCCAGCAGGTGGGCAGGTACGAACACTGAAGCTTTCTTT. Translation: CASRWAGTNTEAFF.

This clone has just one count. This chain connects TRBV27 to TRBJ1-1, with no clear D. This CDR3 is 15 amino acids long. V was clipped by 4 bases and J by 0 bases, with 12 bases between them. Germline CDR1 and CDR2: MNHEY and SMNVEV (reference sequence). CDR3 residues: CASSYSGGMNTEAFF. The CDR3 bases are TGTGCCAGCAGTTACTCCGGCGGCATGAACACTGAAGCTTTCTTT.

This clone was picked up a small number of times. The J gene is TRBJ2-5, the V gene TRBV6-5; 8 positions agree with TRBD1. The CDR3 runs 15 residues. Germline loops: CDR1 MNHEY, CDR2 SVGAGI. The V and J ends lost 8 bases and 5 bases, in that order; junction bases with no gene match: 13. CDR3 DNA sequence: TGTGCCAGCGGAGAGATGACAGGGGTGGGGGAGACCCAGTACTTC. Translation: CASGEMTGVGETQYF.

The gene calls are TRBV7-8 and TRBJ1-5; D is perhaps TRBD1 (5 bases). Per germline, CDR1 SGHVS and CDR2 FQNEAQ. The length of the CDR3 is 15 residues. Trimming removed 5 bases from V and 0 bases from J, with 11 bases in between. CDR3: CASSRDYYSNQPQHF. CDR3 nucleotides: TGTGCCAGCAGCAGGGACTACTATAGCAATCAGCCCCAGCATTTT.

This chain uses TRBV5-5 with TRBJ1-1; no firm D call. Germline CDR1 and CDR2: SGHKS and YYEKEE (reference sequence). The CDR3 loop spans 13 amino acids. V lost 5 bases and J 4 bases, leaving 12 bases between the germline ends. As DNA, the CDR3 is TGTGCCAGCAGTGATAGATCTGGCACTGAAGCTTTCTTT. Translation: CASSDRSGTEAFF.

This clone is a singleton in its sample. V gene TRBV27 combines with J gene TRBJ1-2; D is possibly TRBD1 (6 bases). CDR1 and CDR2 from the germline V gene are MNHEY and SMNVEV (reference sequence). This CDR3 comprises 16 residues. V dropped 5 bases and J dropped 7 bases, with 23 bases sitting between them. For the CDR3, the DNA is TGTGCCAGCAGTCCATCTGGACAGATCCCCGAACGTGGCTACACCTTC. Its protein product is CASSPSGQIPERGYTF.

The chain recombines TRBV7-3 with TRBJ2-5; 9 bases agree with TRBD2. From germline, CDR1 is SGHTA and CDR2 FQGTGA. This CDR3 is 15 amino acids long. With 0 bases clipped from V and 5 bases from J, the junction kept 4 bases outside the gene matches. This CDR3 is CASSLTSGSMETQYF. The DNA for the CDR3 is TGTGCCAGCAGCTTAACTAGCGGGAGTATGGAGACCCAGTACTTC.

The rearrangement joins TRBV29-1 to TRBJ2-5; the match to TRBD2 covers 13 bases. The CDR3 is made up of 14 amino acids. With V trimmed by 6 bases and J by 5 bases, 6 bases remained unmatched. The germline gives CDR1 SQVTM, CDR2 ANQGSEA. Here the CDR3 DNA reads TGCAGCGTCATCGGGACTAGCGGGACGGAGACCCAGTACTTC. Protein: CSVIGTSGTETQYF.

CDR3 in DNA: TGCGCCAGCAAGGATACAGGGGGGATAAACTATGGCTACACCTTC. Translating it yields CASKDTGGINYGYTF. The chain uses TRBV10-2 and TRBJ1-2, with TRBD1 identical over 8 bases. V lost 7 bases, J lost 2 bases, and 9 bases stayed unmatched. Germline V gives CDR1 WSHSY, CDR2 SAAADI. CDR3 length: 15 amino acids.

Worth noting for this clone: At the DNA level, this CDR3 is encoded by other sequences in the same sample as well. The chain employs TRBV7-3 and TRBJ2-5, with 8 bases that match TRBD2. Trimming removed 5 bases from V and 1 base from J; junction bases left unmatched: 3. The CDR3 spans 14 residues. The germline gives CDR1 SGHTA, CDR2 FQGTGA. CDR3 sequence: CASSPGTSQETQYF. The CDR3 DNA is TGTGCCAGCAGCCCCGGGACTAGCCAAGAGACCCAGTACTTC.

The chain employs TRBV25-1 and TRBJ1-2; 7 bases are shared with TRBD1. Unmatched junction bases numbered 10, after V lost 7 bases and J lost 8 bases. Germline V gene lookup returns CDR1 MGHDK and CDR2 SYGVNS. This CDR3 comprises 13 residues. The CDR3 region is CASMGDSSCGYTF. In DNA, the CDR3 is TGTGCCAGCATGGGGGACAGCTCGTGCGGCTACACCTTC.

The chain employs TRBV28 and TRBJ1-2; 7 bases align to TRBD1. Germline V gives CDR1 MDHEN, CDR2 SYDVKM. The CDR3 extends over 14 amino acids. Trimming cost V 4 bases and J 2 bases; bases outside gene matches: 4. CDR3 DNA: TGTGCCAGCAGTTGGACAGGTTCAAACTATGGCTACACCTTC. The encoded protein is CASSWTGSNYGYTF.

On this clone: One junction end does not reproduce the germline sequence, and a read error may be involved. The CDR3 DNA reads TGTGCCAGCAGTCCCATGGCCGTCTCCCACGAGCAGTACTTC. This encodes CASSPMAVSHEQYF. J is TRBJ2-7 and V is TRBV2, with no clear D. CDR1 and CDR2 from the germline V gene are SNHLY and FYNNEI. There are 14 residues in the CDR3.

This clone was counted between two and nine times. Other DNA sequences within the sample encode an identical CDR3. The chain recombines TRBV6-5 with TRBJ2-7; 7 positions agree with TRBD2. CDR1 and CDR2 (germline): MNHEY, SVGAGI. Losses at the gene ends were 0 bases for V and 2 bases for J; bases not matched to a gene: 4. The CDR3 is 15 amino acids. CDR3 sequence reads: CASSYSRGGPYEQYF. The DNA of the CDR3 is TGTGCCAGCAGTTACTCGCGGGGAGGGCCCTACGAGCAGTACTTC.

This rearrangement joins TRBV2 to TRBJ2-2; 11 positions agree with TRBD2. CDR1 is SNHLY, CDR2 FYNNEI, per germline. V lost 5 bases, J lost 5 bases, and 1 base stayed unmatched. The CDR3 contains 14 residues. For the CDR3, the DNA is TGTGCCAGCAGTCGACTAGCGGGAACCGGGGAGCTGTTTTTT. Protein sequence: CASSRLAGTGELFF.

This clone was counted between two and nine times. The chain has TRBV6-6 and TRBJ2-7; perhaps TRBD1 as D (6 bases). Looked up from germline, CDR1 is MNHNY and CDR2 is SVGAGI (reference sequence). The length of the CDR3 is 12 residues. The germline V and J ends were trimmed by 6 bases and 6 bases, with 12 bases remaining between them. Written as DNA, the CDR3 is TGTGCCAGCAGCAGACAGGAGACCGAGCAGTACTTC. Encoded protein: CASSRQETEQYF.

The rearrangement uses TRBV5-8 and TRBJ2-7; 13 bases fit TRBD2. The CDR3 is made up of 15 amino acids. After removal of 3 bases from V and 1 base from J, the junction contained 1 base not matched to a gene. Germline CDR1 and CDR2: SGHTS and YDEGEE. CDR3 amino acids: CASSSGLAGSYEQYF. The CDR3 DNA reads TGTGCCAGCAGCTCGGGACTAGCGGGATCCTACGAGCAGTACTTC.

This chain connects TRBV14 to TRBJ1-5, with D tentatively TRBD1 (5 bases). This CDR3 is built from 14 residues. Looked up from germline, CDR1 is SGHDN and CDR2 is FVKESK. V dropped 6 bases and J dropped 6 bases, with 15 bases sitting between them. The CDR3 DNA reads as TGTGCCAGCAGTTCTCAGGGCTCGGGTCAGCCCCAGCATTTT. Residues: CASSSQGSGQPQHF. The whole variable domain, filled in from reference TRBV14 and TRBJ1-5, reads EAGVTQFPSHSVIEKGQTVTLRCDPISGHDNLYWYRRVMGKEIKFLLHFVKESKQDESGMPNNRFLAERTGGTYSTLKVQPAELEDSGVYFCASSSQGSGQPQHFGDGTRLSIL.

The chain links TRBV11-2 to TRBJ1-1; 9 bases are a match to TRBD1. V shed 1 base, J shed 0 bases, and the junction held 0 bases outside the gene matches. The length of the CDR3 is 15 residues. CDR1 is SGHAT and CDR2 is FQNNGV in the germline V gene. The CDR3 here is CASSLGQGVNTEAFF. The CDR3 DNA is TGTGCCAGCAGCTTAGGACAGGGGGTGAACACTGAAGCTTTCTTT.

CDR3 in amino acids: CASKTGRSEAFF. DNA of the CDR3: TGTGCCAGCAAGACAGGGAGGTCTGAAGCTTTCTTT. This chain connects TRBV27 to TRBJ1-1; 7 bases line up with TRBD1. V was clipped by 7 bases and J by 6 bases; unmatched bases: 5. The CDR3 contains 12 residues. Germline V lookup: CDR1 MNHEY, CDR2 SMNVEV (reference sequence).

The chain joins TRBV27 to TRBJ2-3; D is unclear. In germline, CDR1 is MNHEY, CDR2 SMNVEV (reference sequence). The CDR3 runs 16 residues. V shed 2 bases and J shed 4 bases, with 16 bases lying between them. The CDR3 sequence: CASSLNPVDIADTQYF. CDR3 DNA: TGTGCCAGCAGTTTAAATCCCGTAGATATCGCAGATACGCAGTATTTT.

This clone was detected a few times. V gene TRBV6-6 combines with J gene TRBJ1-5, with 9 bases that match TRBD1. Looked up from germline, CDR1 is MNHNY and CDR2 is SVGAGI (reference sequence). There are 14 residues in the CDR3. V dropped 6 bases and J dropped 4; count of bases not matched to a gene: 4. The CDR3 DNA reads TGTGCCAGCAGGAGGACAGGGGATAATCAGCCCCAGCATTTT. Protein sequence: CASRRTGDNQPQHF.

V and J are TRBV9 and TRBJ2-7; TRBD2 agrees at 8 bases. CDR3 length: 14 residues. The germline V gene encodes CDR1 SGDLS and CDR2 YYNGEE. Trimming at V came to 3 bases and at J to 5 bases, leaving 7 bases not matched to a gene. CDR3 region: CASSALDGRDEQYF. CDR3 sequence (DNA): TGTGCCAGCAGCGCGCTGGACGGGAGGGACGAGCAGTACTTC. Full variable domain (rest looked up from reference TRBV9 and TRBJ2-7): DSGVTQTPKHLITATGQRVTLRCSPRSGDLSVYWYQQSLDQGLQFLIQYYNGEERAKGNILERFSAQQFPDLHSELNLSSLELGDSALYFCASSALDGRDEQYFGPGTRLTVT.

V gene TRBV19 combines with J gene TRBJ2-1, with TRBD2 matching 14 bases. This CDR3 has 16 amino acids. Germline V lookup: CDR1 LNHDA, CDR2 SQIVND (reference sequence). Unmatched junction bases numbered 6, after V lost 3 bases and J lost 8 bases. CDR3 sequence reads: CASSMLGLAGVDEQFF. The CDR3 coding sequence is TGTGCCAGTAGTATGTTGGGACTAGCGGGAGTGGATGAGCAGTTCTTC.

The chain couples TRBV4-1 to TRBJ2-2; 9 bases line up with TRBD2. This CDR3 comprises 15 residues. Germline loops: CDR1 MGHRA, CDR2 YSYEKL. The ends lost 1 base at V and 7 bases at J; junction bases unmatched: 4. The CDR3 here is CASSQGREGGGELFF. CDR3 coding DNA: TGCGCCAGCAGCCAAGGGCGGGAGGGGGGCGGGGAGCTGTTTTTT.

V is TRBV29-1 and J is TRBJ2-2, with a weak D call TRBD2 (6 bases). Germline CDR1 and CDR2: SQVTM and ANQGSEA. V was clipped by 3 bases and J by 4 bases, with 9 bases between them. CDR3 length: 13 amino acids. Here the CDR3 DNA reads TGCAGCGTTGATGGGGGGTCCACCGGGGAGCTGTTTTTT. Translated: CSVDGGSTGELFF.